This T cell receptor beta chain emerged from a study of technical replicates of blood from four donors. TCRdb keeps only in-frame clones here, not all; method: immunoSEQ multiplex PCR. The table lists about 71,000 clones, 95% to 97% of them singletons. Sequencing input: T cells isolated from PBMCs. This receptor was obtained from a human donor in good health.

CDR3 protein: CASKVQGQSYGYTF. The CDR3, as DNA: TGTGCCAGCAAGGTCCAGGGACAGTCCTATGGCTACACCTTC. The chain combines TRBV2 with TRBJ1-2, with 7 bases matching TRBD1. The CDR3 runs to 14 residues. Trimming removed 7 bases from V and 4 bases from J; junction bases left unmatched: 9. Per the germline V gene, CDR1 is SNHLY and CDR2 is FYNNEI. Based on the CDR3 plus reference TRBV2 and TRBJ1-2, the full variable domain is EPEVTQTPSHQVTQMGQEVILRCVPISNHLYFYWYRQILGQKVEFLVSFYNNEISEKSEIFDDQFSVERPDGSNFTLKIRSTKLEDSAMYFCASKVQGQSYGYTFGSGTRLTVV.